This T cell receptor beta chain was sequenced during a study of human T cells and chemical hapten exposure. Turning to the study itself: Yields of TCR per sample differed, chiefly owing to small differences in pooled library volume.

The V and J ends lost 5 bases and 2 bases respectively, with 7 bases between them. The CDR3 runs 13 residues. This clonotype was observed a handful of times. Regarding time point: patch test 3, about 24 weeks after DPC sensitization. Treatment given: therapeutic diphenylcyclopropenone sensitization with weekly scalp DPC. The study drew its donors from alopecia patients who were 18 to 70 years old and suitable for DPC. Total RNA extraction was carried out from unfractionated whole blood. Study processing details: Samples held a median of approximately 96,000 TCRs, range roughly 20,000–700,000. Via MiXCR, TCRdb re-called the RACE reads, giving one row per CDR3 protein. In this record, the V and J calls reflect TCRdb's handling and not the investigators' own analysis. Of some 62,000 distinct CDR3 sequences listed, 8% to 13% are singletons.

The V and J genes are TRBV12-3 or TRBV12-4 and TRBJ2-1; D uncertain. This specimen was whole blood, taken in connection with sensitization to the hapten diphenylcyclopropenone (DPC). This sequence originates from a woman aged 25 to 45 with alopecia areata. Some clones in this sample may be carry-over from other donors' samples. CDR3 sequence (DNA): TGTGCCAGCAGTCCAAATCCCTACAATGAGCAGTTCTTC. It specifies CASSPNPYNEQFF.